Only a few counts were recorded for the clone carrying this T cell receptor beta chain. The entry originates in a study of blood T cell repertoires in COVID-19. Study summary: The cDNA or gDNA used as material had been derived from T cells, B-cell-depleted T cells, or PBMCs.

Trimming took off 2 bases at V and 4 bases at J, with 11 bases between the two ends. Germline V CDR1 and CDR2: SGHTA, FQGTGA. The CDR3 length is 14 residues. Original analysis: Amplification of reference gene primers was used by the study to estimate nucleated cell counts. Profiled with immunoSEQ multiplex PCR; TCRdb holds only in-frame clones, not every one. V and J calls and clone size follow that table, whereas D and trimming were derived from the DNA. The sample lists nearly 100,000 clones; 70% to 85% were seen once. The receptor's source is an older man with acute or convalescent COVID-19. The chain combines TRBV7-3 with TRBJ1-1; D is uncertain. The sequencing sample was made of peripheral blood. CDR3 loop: CASSLRGVGTEAFF. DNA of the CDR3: TGTGCCAGCAGCTTACGGGGTGTAGGCACTGAAGCTTTCTTT.